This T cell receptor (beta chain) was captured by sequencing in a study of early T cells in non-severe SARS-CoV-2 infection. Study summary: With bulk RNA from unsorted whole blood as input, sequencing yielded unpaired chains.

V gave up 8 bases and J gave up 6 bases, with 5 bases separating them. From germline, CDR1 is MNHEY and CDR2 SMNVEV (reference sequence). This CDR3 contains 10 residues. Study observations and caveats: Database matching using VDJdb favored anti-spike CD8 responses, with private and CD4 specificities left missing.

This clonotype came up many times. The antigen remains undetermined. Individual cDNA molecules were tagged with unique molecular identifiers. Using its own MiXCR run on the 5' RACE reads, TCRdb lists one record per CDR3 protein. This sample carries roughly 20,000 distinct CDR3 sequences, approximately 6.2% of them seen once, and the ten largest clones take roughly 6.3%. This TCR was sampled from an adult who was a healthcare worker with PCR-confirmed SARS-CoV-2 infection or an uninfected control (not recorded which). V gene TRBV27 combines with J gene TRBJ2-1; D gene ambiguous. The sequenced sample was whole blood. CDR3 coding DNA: TGTGCCAGCCCCTTCAATGAGCAGTTCTTC. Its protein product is CASPFNEQFF.